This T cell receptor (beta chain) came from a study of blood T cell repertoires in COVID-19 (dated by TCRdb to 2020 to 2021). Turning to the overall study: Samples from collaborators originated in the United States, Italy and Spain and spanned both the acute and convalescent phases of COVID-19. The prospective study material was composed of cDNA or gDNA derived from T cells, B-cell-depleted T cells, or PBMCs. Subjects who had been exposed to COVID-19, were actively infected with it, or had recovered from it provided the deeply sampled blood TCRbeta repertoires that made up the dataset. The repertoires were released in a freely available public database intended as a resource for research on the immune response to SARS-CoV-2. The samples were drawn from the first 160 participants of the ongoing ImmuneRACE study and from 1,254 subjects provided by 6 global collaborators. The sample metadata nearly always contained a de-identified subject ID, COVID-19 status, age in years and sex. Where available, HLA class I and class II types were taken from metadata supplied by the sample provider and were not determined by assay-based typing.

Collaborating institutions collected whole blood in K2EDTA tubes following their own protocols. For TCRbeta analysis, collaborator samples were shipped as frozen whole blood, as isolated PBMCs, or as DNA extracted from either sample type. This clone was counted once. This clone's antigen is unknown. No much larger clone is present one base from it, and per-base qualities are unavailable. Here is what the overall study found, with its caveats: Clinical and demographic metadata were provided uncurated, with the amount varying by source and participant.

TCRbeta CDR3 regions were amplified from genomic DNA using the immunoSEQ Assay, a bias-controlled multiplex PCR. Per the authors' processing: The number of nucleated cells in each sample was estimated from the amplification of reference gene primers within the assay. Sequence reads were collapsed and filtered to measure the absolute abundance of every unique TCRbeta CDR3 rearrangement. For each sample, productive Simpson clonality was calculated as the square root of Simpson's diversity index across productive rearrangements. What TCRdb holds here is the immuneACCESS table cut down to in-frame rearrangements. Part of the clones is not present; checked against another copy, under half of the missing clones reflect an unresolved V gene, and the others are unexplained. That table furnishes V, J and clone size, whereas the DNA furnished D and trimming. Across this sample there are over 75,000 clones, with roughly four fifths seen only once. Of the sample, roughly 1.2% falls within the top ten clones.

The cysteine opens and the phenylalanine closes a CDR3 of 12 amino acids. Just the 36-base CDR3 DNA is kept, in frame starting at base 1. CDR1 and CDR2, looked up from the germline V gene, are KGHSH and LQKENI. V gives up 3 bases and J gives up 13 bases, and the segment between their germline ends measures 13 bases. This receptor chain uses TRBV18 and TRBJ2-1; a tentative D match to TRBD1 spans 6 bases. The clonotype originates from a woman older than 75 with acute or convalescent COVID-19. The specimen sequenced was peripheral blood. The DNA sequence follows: TGTGCCAGCTCACCTCTACAGGGTGAACAGTTCTTC. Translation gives CASSPLQGEQFF.